The sample holds one count of the clone carrying this T cell receptor (beta chain). Its matching antigen is unknown. This record comes from a study of PD-L1 blockade in urothelial cancer. Overall study context: Of some 29 patients, about two dozen were males with bladder-origin urothelial cancer. Blood was evaluated 3 weeks (second dose) and 6 weeks after therapy began. Patients had undergone 0 to 3 prior chemotherapy regimens. Study results and limitations: Improved survival was predicted by pretreatment blood TCR clonality below the median.

The ends were cut back, 0 bases at V and 5 bases at J, with 16 bases in the middle. The CDR3 covers 16 residues. CDR1 LGHNA and CDR2 YNFKEQ come from the germline V gene. TCRdb's table, derived via immunoSEQ multiplex PCR, lists solely in-frame clones and lacks some. In the table there are fewer than 45,000 clones, 80% to 90% of which are singletons. Indicated time point: pretreatment peripheral blood. The sequence derives from a man aged 60 to 69 with urothelial cancer. This sequence joins TRBV4-2 and TRBJ2-5, with a weak D call TRBD1 (5 bases). The source material was PBMCs, sampled around atezolizumab (anti-PD-L1) treatment. CDR3 DNA sequence: TGTGCCAGCAGCCAAGATCGAACAGGAATGTCGGAGACCCAGTACTTC. This translates into CASSQDRTGMSETQYF.